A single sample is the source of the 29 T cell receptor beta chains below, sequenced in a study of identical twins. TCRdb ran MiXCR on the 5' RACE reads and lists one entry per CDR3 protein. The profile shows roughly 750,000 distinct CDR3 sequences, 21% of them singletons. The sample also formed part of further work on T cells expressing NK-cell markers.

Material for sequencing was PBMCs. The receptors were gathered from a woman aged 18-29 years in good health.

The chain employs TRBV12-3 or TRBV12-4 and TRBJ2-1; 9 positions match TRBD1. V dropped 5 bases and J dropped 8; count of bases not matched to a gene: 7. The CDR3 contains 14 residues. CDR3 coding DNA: TGTGCCAGCAGTCCCGGGACAGGGCGCGATGAGCAGTTCTTC. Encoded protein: CASSPGTGRDEQFF.

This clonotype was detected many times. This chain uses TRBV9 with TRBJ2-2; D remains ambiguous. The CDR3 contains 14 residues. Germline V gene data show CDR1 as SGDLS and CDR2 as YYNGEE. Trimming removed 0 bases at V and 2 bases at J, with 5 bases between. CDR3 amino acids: CASSVVPNTGELFF. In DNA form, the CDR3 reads TGTGCCAGCAGCGTAGTGCCTAACACCGGGGAGCTGTTTTTT.

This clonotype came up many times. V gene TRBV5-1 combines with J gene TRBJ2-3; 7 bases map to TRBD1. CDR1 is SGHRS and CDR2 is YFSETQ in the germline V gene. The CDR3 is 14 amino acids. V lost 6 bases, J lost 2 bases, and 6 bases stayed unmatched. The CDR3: CASTSDRVTDTQYF. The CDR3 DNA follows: TGCGCCAGCACTTCCGACAGGGTCACAGATACGCAGTATTTT. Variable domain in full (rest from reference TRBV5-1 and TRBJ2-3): KAGVTQTPRYLIKTRGQQVTLSCSPISGHRSVSWYQQTPGQGLQFLFEYFSETQRNKGNFPGRFSGRQFSNSRSEMNVSTLELGDSALYLCASTSDRVTDTQYFGPGTRLTVL.

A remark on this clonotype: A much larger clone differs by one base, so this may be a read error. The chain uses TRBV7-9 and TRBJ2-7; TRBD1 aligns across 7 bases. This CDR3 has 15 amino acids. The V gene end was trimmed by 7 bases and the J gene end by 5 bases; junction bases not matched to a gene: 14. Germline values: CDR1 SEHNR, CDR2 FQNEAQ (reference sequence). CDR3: CASNSPQGLKDEQYF. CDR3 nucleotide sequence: TGTGCCAGCAACTCACCACAGGGGTTGAAGGACGAGCAGTACTTC.

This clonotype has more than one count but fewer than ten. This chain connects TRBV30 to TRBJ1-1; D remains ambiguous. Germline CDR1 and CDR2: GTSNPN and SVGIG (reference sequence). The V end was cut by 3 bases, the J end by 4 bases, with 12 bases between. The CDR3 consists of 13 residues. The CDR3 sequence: CAWSSEASTEAFF. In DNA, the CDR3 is TGTGCCTGGAGCTCTGAGGCGAGCACTGAAGCTTTCTTT.

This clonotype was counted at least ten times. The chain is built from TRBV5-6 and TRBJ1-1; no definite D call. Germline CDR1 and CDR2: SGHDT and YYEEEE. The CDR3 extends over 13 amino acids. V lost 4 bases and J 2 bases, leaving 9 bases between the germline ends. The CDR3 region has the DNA TGTGCCAGCAGCCAAAGTACAAACACTGAAGCTTTCTTT. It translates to CASSQSTNTEAFF.

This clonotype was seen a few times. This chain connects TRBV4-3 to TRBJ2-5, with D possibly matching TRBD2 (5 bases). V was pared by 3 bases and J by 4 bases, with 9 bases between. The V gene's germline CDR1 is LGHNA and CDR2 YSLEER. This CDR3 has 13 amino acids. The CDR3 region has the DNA TGCGCCAGCAGCCATTCGGAGGTAGAGACCCAGTACTTC. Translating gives CASSHSEVETQYF.

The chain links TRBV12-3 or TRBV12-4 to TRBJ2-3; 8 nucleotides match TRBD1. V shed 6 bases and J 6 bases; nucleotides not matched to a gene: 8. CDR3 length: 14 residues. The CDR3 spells CASSWTGTSDTQYF. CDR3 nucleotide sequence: TGTGCCAGCAGCTGGACAGGGACCTCCGATACGCAGTATTTT.

This chain's CDR3 is CSGSTGRYGYTF. The CDR3 DNA follows: TGCAGCGGGTCGACAGGTCGATATGGCTACACCTTC. This chain connects TRBV29-1 to TRBJ1-2; tentatively, D is TRBD1 (6 bases). CDR3 length: 12 residues. Germline CDR1 SQVTM, CDR2 ANQGSEA. Trimming left V 7 bases short and J 5 bases short, with 14 bases between.

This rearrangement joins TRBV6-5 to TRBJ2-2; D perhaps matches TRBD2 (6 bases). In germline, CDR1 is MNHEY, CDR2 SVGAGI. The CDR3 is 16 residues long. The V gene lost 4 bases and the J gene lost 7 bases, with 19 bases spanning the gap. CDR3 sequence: CASSLSPREQSGELFF. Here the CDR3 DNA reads TGTGCCAGCAGTTTATCCCCACGGGAGCAGAGCGGGGAGCTGTTTTTT.

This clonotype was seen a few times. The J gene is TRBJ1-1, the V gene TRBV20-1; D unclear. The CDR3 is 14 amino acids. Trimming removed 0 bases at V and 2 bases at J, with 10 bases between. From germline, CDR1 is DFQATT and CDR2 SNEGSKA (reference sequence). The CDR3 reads CSAREPGVNTEAFF. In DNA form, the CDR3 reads TGCAGTGCTAGAGAGCCCGGAGTTAACACTGAAGCTTTCTTT.

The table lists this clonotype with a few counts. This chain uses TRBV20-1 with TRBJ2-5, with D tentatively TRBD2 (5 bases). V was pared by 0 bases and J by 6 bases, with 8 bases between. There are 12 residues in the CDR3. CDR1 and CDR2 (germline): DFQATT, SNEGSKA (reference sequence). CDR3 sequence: CSARDGVKTQYF. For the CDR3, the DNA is TGCAGTGCTAGAGACGGGGTAAAGACCCAGTACTTC.

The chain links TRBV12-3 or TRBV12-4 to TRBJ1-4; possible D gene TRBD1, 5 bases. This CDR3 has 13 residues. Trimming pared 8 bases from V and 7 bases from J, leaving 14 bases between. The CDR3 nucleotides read TGTGCCAGCCGGGGCCAGGGTGGTGAAAAACTGTTTTTT. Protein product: CASRGQGGEKLFF.

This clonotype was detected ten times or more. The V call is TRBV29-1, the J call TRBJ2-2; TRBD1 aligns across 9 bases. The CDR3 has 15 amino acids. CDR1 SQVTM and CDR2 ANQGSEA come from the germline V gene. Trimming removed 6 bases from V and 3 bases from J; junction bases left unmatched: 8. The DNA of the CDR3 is TGCAGCGTCCCGGGACAGGGTCGGCACACCGGGGAGCTGTTTTTT. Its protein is CSVPGQGRHTGELFF.

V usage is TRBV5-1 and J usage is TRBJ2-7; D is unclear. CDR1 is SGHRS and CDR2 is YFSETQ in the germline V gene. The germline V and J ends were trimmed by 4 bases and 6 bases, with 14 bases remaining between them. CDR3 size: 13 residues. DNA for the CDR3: TGCGCCAGCAGCCTCCAGGACGCCGGCGAGCAGTACTTC. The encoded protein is CASSLQDAGEQYF.

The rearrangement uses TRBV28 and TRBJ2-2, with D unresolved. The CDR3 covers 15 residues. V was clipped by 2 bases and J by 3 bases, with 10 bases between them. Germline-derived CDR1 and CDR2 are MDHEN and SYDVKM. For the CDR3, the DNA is TGTGCCAGCAGTTTACGCACAGTCCACACCGGGGAGCTGTTTTTT. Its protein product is CASSLRTVHTGELFF.

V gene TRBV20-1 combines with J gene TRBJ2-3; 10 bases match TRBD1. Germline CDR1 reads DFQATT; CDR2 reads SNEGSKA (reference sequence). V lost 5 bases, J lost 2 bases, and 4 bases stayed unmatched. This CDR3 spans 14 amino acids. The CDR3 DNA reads TGCAGTGCTCGACAGGGGGCGCACACAGATACGCAGTATTTT. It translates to CSARQGAHTDTQYF.

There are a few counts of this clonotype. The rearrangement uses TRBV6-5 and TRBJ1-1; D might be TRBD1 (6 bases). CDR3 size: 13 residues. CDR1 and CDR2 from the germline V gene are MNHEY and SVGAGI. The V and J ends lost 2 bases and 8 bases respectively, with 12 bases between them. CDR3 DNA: TGTGCCAGCAGTTACAATGGTAGGGGGGAAGCTTTCTTT. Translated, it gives CASSYNGRGEAFF.

The CDR3 reads CASTPWGASFDEQFF. The CDR3, as DNA: TGTGCCAGCACGCCTTGGGGGGCCTCGTTCGATGAGCAGTTCTTC. V gene TRBV27 combines with J gene TRBJ2-1; D may correspond to TRBD1 or TRBD2 (6 bases each). Germline-derived CDR1 and CDR2 are MNHEY and SMNVEV (reference sequence). This CDR3 has 15 amino acids. Trimming pared 7 bases from V and 8 bases from J, leaving 21 bases between.

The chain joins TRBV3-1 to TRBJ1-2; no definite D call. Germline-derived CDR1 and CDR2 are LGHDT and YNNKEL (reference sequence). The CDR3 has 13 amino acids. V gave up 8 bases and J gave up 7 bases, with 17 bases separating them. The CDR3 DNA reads TGTGCCAGCGGCGATCGGGAGAGCGGTGGCTACACCTTC. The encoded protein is CASGDRESGGYTF.

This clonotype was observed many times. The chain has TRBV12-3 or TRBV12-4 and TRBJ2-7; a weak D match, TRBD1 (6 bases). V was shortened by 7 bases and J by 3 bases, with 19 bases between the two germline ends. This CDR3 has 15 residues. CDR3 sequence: CASTDGQGRFYEQYF. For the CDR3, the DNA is TGTGCCAGCACCGACGGTCAGGGGAGATTCTACGAGCAGTACTTC.

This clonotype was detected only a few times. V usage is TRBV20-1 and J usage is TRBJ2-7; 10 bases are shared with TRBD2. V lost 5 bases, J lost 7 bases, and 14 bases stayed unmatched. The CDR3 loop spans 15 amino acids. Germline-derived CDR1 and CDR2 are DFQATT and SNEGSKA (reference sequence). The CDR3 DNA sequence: TGCAGTGCTTTACCAAGTCTAGCGGGAGAGGGAGAGCAGTACTTC. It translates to CSALPSLAGEGEQYF.

For the CDR3, the DNA is TGTGCCAGCAGCGACGACTGGGCCGGGGAGCTGTTTTTT. It translates to CASSDDWAGELFF. V and J are TRBV7-2 and TRBJ2-2; D not certain. The germline V and J ends were trimmed by 5 bases and 6 bases, with 10 bases remaining between them. The germline V gene encodes CDR1 SGHTA and CDR2 FQGNSA. CDR3 length: 13 amino acids.

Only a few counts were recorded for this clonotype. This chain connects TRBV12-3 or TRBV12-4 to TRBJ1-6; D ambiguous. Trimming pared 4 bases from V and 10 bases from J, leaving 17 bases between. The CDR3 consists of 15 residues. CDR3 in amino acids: CASSSDEYLASPLHF. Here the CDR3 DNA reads TGTGCCAGCAGTTCGGACGAGTATTTAGCATCACCCCTCCACTTT.

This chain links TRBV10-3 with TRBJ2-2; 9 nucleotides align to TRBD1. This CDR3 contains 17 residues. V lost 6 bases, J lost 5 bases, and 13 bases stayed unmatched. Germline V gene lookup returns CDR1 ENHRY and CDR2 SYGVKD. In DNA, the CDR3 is TGTGCCATCAGGCCCGATTATAACAGGGGGCGAACCGGGGAGCTGTTTTTT. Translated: CAIRPDYNRGRTGELFF.

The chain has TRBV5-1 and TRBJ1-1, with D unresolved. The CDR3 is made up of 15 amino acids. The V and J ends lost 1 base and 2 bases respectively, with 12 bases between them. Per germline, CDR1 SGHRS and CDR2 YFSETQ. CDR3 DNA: TGCGCCAGCAGCTTGATCGCGGGCCCCAACACTGAAGCTTTCTTT. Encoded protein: CASSLIAGPNTEAFF.

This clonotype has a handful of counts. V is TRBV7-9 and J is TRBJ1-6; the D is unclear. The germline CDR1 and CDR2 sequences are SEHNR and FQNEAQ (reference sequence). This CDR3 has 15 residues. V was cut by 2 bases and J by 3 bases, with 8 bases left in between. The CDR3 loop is CASSLRADYNSPLHF. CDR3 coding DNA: TGTGCCAGCAGCTTACGGGCAGACTATAATTCACCCCTCCACTTT.

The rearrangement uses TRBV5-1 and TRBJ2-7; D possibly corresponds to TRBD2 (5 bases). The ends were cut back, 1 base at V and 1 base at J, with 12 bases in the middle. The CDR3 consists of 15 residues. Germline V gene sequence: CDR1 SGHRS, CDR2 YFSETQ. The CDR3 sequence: CASSLLASLSYEQYF. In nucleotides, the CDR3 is TGCGCCAGCAGCTTGTTAGCGAGTCTTTCCTACGAGCAGTACTTC.

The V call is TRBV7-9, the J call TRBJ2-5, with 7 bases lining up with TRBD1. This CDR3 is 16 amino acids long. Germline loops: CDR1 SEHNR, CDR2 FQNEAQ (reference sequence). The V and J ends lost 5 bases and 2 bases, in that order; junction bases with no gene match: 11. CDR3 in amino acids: CASSPGQPVLQETQYF. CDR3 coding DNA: TGTGCCAGCAGCCCGGGACAGCCAGTTTTACAAGAGACCCAGTACTTC.